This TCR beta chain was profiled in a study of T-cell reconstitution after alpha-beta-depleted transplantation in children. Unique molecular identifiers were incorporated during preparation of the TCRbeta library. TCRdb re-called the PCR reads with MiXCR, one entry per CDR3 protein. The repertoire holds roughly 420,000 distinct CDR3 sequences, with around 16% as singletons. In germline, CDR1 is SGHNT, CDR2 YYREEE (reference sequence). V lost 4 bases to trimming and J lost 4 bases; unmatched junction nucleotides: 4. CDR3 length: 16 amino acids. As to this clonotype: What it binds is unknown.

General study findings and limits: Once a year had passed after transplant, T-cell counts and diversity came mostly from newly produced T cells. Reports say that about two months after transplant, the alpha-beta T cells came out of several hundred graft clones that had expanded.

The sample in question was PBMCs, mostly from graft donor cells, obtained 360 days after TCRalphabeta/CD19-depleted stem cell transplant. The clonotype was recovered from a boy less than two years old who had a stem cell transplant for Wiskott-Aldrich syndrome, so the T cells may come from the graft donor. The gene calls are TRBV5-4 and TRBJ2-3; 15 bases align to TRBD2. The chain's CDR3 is CASSRRTSGRADTQYF. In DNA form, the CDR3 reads TGTGCCAGCAGCCGACGGACTAGCGGGAGGGCAGATACGCAGTATTTT.